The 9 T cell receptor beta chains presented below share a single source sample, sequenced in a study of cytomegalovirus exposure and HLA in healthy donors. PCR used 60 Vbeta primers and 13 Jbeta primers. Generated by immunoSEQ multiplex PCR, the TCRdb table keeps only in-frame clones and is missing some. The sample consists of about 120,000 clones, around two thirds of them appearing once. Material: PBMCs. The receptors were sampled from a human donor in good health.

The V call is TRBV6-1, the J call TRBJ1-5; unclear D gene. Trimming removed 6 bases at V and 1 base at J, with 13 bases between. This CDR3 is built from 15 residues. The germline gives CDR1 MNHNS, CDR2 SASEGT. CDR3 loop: CASSQIFPSNQPQHF. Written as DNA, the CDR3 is TGTGCCAGCAGCCAGATTTTCCCCAGCAATCAGCCCCAGCATTTT.

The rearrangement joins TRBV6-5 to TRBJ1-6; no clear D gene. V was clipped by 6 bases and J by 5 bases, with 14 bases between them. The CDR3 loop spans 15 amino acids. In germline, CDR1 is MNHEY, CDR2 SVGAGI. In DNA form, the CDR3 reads TGTGCCAGCAGCCCCCTGAGCCCCGATAATTCACCCCTCCACTTT. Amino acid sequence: CASSPLSPDNSPLHF.

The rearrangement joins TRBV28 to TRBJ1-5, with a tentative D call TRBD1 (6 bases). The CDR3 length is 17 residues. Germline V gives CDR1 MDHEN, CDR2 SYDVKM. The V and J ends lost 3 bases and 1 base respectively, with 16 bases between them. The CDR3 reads CASSFLSRGGSNQPQHF. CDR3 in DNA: TGTGCCAGCAGTTTTTTATCCAGGGGCGGGAGCAATCAGCCCCAGCATTTT.

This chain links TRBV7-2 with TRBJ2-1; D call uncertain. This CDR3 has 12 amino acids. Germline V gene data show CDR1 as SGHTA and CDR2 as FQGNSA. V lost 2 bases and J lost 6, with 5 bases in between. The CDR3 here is CASSLPSNEQFF. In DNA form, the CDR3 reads TGTGCCAGCAGCTTACCGTCCAATGAGCAGTTCTTC.

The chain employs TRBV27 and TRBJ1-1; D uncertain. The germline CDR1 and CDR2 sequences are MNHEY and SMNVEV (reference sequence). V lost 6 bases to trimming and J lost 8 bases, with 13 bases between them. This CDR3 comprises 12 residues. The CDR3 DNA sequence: TGTGCCAGCAGGTCCTTGAAACAGGAAGCTTTCTTT. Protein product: CASRSLKQEAFF.

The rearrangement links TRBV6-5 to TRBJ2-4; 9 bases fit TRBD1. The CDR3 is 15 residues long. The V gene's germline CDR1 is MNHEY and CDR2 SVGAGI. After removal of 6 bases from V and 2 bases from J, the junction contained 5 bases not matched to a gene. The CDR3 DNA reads TGTGCCAGCAGAGGGACAGGGCGGTCCAAAAACATTCAGTACTTC. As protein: CASRGTGRSKNIQYF.

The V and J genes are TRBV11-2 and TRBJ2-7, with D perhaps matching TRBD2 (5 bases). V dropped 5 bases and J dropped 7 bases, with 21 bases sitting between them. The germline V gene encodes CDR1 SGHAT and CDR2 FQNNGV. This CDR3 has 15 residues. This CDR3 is CASSQDRHSSGEQYF. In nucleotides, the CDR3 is TGTGCCAGCAGCCAGGACCGCCACTCCTCGGGGGAGCAGTACTTC.

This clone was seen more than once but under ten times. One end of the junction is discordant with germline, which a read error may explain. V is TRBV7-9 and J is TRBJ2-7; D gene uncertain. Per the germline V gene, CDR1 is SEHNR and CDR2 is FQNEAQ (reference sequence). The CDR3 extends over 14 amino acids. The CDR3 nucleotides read TGTTCCAGCAGCTTAAGCAGAGGATACTACGAGCAGTACTTC. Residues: CSSSLSRGYYEQYF. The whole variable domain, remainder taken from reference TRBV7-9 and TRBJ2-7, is DTGVSQNPRHKITKRGQNVTFRCDPISEHNRLYWYRQTLGQGPEFLTYFQNEAQLEKSRLLSDRFSAERPKGSFSTLEIQRTEQGDSAMYLCSSSLSRGYYEQYFGPGTRLTVT.

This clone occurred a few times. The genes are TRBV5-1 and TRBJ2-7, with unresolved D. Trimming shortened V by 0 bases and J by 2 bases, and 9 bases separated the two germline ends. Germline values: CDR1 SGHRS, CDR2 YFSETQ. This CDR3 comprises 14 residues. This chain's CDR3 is CASSLVVQPYEQYF. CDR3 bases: TGCGCCAGCAGCTTGGTAGTACAGCCCTACGAGCAGTACTTC.